These T cell receptor beta chains were read from a single sample in a study of human T cells and chemical hapten exposure. TCRdb re-called the RACE reads with MiXCR, one entry per CDR3 protein. Of about 100,000 distinct CDR3 sequences in the sample, about 10% were seen once. The material was whole blood, obtained in connection with sensitization to the hapten diphenylcyclopropenone (DPC). The receptors were gathered from a man between 35 and 55 years old with alopecia areata. Some clones in this sample may be carry-over from other donors' samples. Each CDR3 is given with its conserved first and last residue. A D gene is named only where the DNA matches it firmly. Size tells how often a clone was seen (once, few, many) or the class of an expanded clone, and some rows leave it out.

D	size	J	V	CDR3	DNA
.	.	TRBJ2-5	TRBV5-5	CASSSPQGGERAQYF	TGTGCCAGCAGCTCCCCACAGGGCGGGGAGAGGGCCCAGTACTTC
TRBD2	many	TRBJ2-5	TRBV29-1	CSGGNSGLAVQETQYF	TGCAGCGGGGGAAACTCGGGACTAGCGGTCCAAGAGACCCAGTACTTC
.	.	TRBJ2-1	TRBV12-3/TRBV12-4	CASSLVGYNEQFF	TGTGCCAGCAGTTTGGTGGGCTACAATGAGCAGTTCTTC
.	few	TRBJ2-1	TRBV12-3/TRBV12-4	CASIKVEGIGEQFF	TGTGCCAGTATTAAAGTGGAGGGGATAGGTGAGCAGTTCTTC
.	many	TRBJ2-5	TRBV6-5	CASSGQLQETQYF	TGTGCCAGCAGCGGACAGTTGCAAGAGACCCAGTACTTC
.	.	TRBJ1-6	TRBV27	CASRYSWDNSPLHF	TGTGCCAGCAGGTATTCCTGGGACAATTCACCCCTCCACTTT
.	.	TRBJ2-6	TRBV29-1	CSVELGANVLTF	TGCAGCGTTGAGCTCGGGGCCAACGTCCTGACTTTC
.	.	TRBJ2-1	TRBV5-4	CASSNYNEQFF	TGTGCCAGCAGCAACTACAATGAGCAGTTCTTC
TRBD1	.	TRBJ1-5	TRBV6-5	CASSRGDREGQPQHF	TGTGCCAGCAGCCGGGGTGACAGGGAGGGACAGCCCCAGCATTTT
.	.	TRBJ2-3	TRBV5-4	CASSLEAGSTDTQYF	TGTGCCAGCAGCTTGGAAGCAGGGAGCACAGATACGCAGTATTTT
.	.	TRBJ2-1	TRBV6-6	CASCYPAGRASSYNEQFF	TGTGCCAGCTGTTACCCGGCCGGGAGAGCGAGCTCCTACAATGAGCAGTTCTTC
.	.	TRBJ1-2	TRBV7-2	CASSLEDSVYGYTF	TGTGCCAGCAGCTTAGAGGACAGCGTCTATGGCTACACCTTC
.	few	TRBJ1-3	TRBV29-1	CSVCREGSGNTIYF	TGCAGCGTTTGCCGGGAGGGCTCTGGAAACACCATATATTTT
.	.	TRBJ2-3	TRBV29-1	CSAGTTEATQYF	TGCAGCGCCGGGACCACCGAAGCTACGCAGTATTTT
.	many	TRBJ2-5	TRBV21-1	CASSNQQGTRETQYF	TGTGCCAGCAGCAATCAACAGGGGACACGAGAGACCCAGTACTTC
TRBD2	.	TRBJ2-2	TRBV28	CASSSPRLAGGKINTGELFF	TGTGCCAGCAGTTCCCCCCGACTAGCGGGAGGGAAGATTAACACCGGGGAGCTGTTTTTT
.	many	TRBJ2-5	TRBV6-6	CASSYSSRSETQYF	TGTGCCAGCAGTTATTCGAGTAGGTCCGAGACCCAGTACTTC
.	few	TRBJ2-7	TRBV20-1	CSARGGGVFYEQYF	TGCAGTGCTAGAGGTGGGGGCGTTTTCTACGAGCAGTACTTC
.	many	TRBJ1-5	TRBV20-1	CSAYGEGNQPQHF	TGCAGTGCCTACGGGGAAGGCAATCAGCCCCAGCATTTT
TRBD1	.	TRBJ1-2	TRBV9	CASSPWTGNYGYTF	TGTGCCAGCAGCCCCTGGACAGGGAACTATGGCTACACCTTC
TRBD1	.	TRBJ2-1	TRBV7-9	CASSYGTGVGEQFF	TGTGCCAGCAGCTACGGGACAGGGGTTGGGGAGCAGTTCTTC
.	few	TRBJ1-1	TRBV6-2/TRBV6-3	CASMLLPNTEAFF	TGTGCCAGCATGTTATTACCGAACACTGAAGCTTTCTTT
.	many	TRBJ1-3	TRBV7-2	CASSSGPGNTIYF	TGTGCCAGCAGCTCTGGACCTGGAAACACCATATATTTT
.	few	TRBJ2-3	TRBV10-3	CAINAGQRTDTQYF	TGTGCCATCAACGCGGGACAGCGCACAGATACGCAGTATTTT
.	few	TRBJ1-2	TRBV2	CASSSRQPNYGYTF	TGTGCCAGCAGTTCTCGCCAGCCCAACTATGGCTACACCTTC
.	.	TRBJ2-5	TRBV6-2/TRBV6-3	CASSYPIRGPHETQYF	TGTGCCAGCAGTTACCCCATCAGGGGTCCCCACGAGACCCAGTACTTC
.	.	TRBJ1-1	TRBV28	CASSLANTEAFF	TGTGCCAGCAGTTTAGCGAACACTGAAGCTTTCTTT
.	.	TRBJ2-5	TRBV7-6	CASSLDPNQETQYF	TGTGCCAGCAGCTTAGACCCTAACCAAGAGACCCAGTACTTC
TRBD1	many	TRBJ1-1	TRBV28	CASTRTGYTEAFF	TGTGCCAGCACTCGGACAGGGTACACTGAAGCTTTCTTT
.	few	TRBJ1-2	TRBV11-2	CASSLLGDPVYGYTF	TGTGCCAGCAGCTTATTAGGGGATCCTGTCTATGGCTACACCTTC
TRBD2	.	TRBJ2-3	TRBV18	CASSPLTSGRTDTQYF	TGTGCCAGCTCACCGCTGACTAGCGGGAGAACAGATACGCAGTATTTT
.	few	TRBJ2-5	TRBV6-2/TRBV6-3	CASSYSSTIRETQYF	TGTGCCAGCAGTTACTCGAGCACTATCAGAGAGACCCAGTACTTC
TRBD2	few	TRBJ2-7	TRBV7-9	CASSLARIVTSGKYEQYF	TGTGCCAGCAGCTTAGCCCGGATCGTGACTAGCGGGAAGTACGAGCAGTACTTC
.	few	TRBJ1-5	TRBV6-6	CASSYSGGGIQPQHF	TGTGCCAGCAGTTACTCGGGGGGAGGGATTCAGCCCCAGCATTTT
.	.	TRBJ1-2	TRBV30	CAWSVRPTAANYGYTF	TGTGCCTGGAGTGTACGTCCGACAGCGGCTAACTATGGCTACACCTTC
.	many	TRBJ2-5	TRBV5-1	CASSDPGRPETQYF	TGCGCCAGCAGCGACCCGGGGAGGCCAGAGACCCAGTACTTC
.	.	TRBJ1-1	TRBV19	CASRTGLMNTEAFF	TGTGCCAGTAGGACCGGGTTGATGAACACTGAAGCTTTCTTT